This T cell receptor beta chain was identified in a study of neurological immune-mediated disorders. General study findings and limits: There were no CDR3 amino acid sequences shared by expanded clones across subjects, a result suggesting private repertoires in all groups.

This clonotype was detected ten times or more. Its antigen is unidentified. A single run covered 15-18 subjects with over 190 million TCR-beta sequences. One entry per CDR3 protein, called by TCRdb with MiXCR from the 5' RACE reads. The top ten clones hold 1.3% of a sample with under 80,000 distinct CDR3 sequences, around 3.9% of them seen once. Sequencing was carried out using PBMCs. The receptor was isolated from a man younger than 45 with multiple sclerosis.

The CDR3 spells CASSSGTGGDEQYF. The CDR3 DNA reads as TGTGCCAGCTCGTCCGGGACAGGGGGCGACGAGCAGTACTTC. V usage is TRBV18 and J usage is TRBJ2-7; 12 bases map to TRBD1. The CDR3 has 14 amino acids. Per the germline V gene, CDR1 is KGHSH and CDR2 is LQKENI. Trimming removed 6 bases from V and 5 bases from J; junction bases left unmatched: 5.